Sequencing of this T cell receptor (beta chain) was carried out in a study of blood T cell repertoires in COVID-19 (dated by TCRdb to between 2020 and 2021). General notes on the study: Recovered participants in ImmuneRACE Cohort 3 were defined by two consecutive negative NP/OP PCR tests, clearance by a healthcare professional, or resolution of symptoms. Samples from collaborators originated in the United States, Italy and Spain and spanned both the acute and convalescent phases of COVID-19. The prospective study material was composed of cDNA or gDNA derived from T cells, B-cell-depleted T cells, or PBMCs. The dataset comprised deeply sampled blood TCRbeta repertoires from subjects exposed to, actively infected with, or recovered from COVID-19. The repertoires were made available in a free public database intended to serve as a resource for research on the immune response to SARS-CoV-2. The samples were drawn from two sources: the first 160 participants of the ongoing ImmuneRACE study, and 1,200 or so subjects contributed by 6 global collaborators. The sample metadata nearly always contained a de-identified subject ID, COVID-19 status, age in years and sex. Where available, HLA class I and class II types were obtained from metadata supplied by the sample provider rather than from assay-based typing.

Broader findings and caveats from the paper: Clinical and demographic metadata were provided uncurated, with the amount varying by source and participant.

TCRbeta CDR3 regions were amplified from genomic DNA by means of the immunoSEQ Assay, a bias-controlled multiplex PCR. Under the source paper's analysis protocol: Nucleated cell counts per sample were estimated from amplification of reference gene primers within the assay. To quantify the absolute abundance of each unique TCRbeta CDR3 rearrangement, sequence reads were collapsed and filtered. Productive Simpson clonality was computed per sample as the square root of Simpson's diversity index over productive rearrangements. TCRdb limited this immuneACCESS table to in-frame rearrangements with V and J called. A share of clones is missing; checked studies link under half to unresolved V genes, and the rest is unexplained. That table is the source of V, J and clone size, and D and trimming were worked out from the DNA. The sample yields approximately 170,000 clones; 79% were counted once. Together, the top ten hold around 19% of the sample.

On this clone: Its recognized antigen is unknown. No clone much larger than this one lies a single base away; base qualities are absent.

Enrolling through a virtual design, the prospective study's participants ranged in age from roughly 18 to 95 years and lived across 24 United States geographic areas. To assign participants to cohorts, the prospective study relied on clinical history that participants themselves reported in a screening survey and a study questionnaire. In the prospective study, mobile phlebotomists collected whole blood, serum and a nasopharyngeal or oropharyngeal swab from each participant. Over a roughly two-month period, participants in the prospective study had the option of providing additional blood draws and questionnaires. Blood samples from the prospective study were shipped frozen or at room temperature prior to DNA extraction. Taken from the germline V gene, the CDR1 and CDR2 loops are KGHSH and LQKENI. The junction carries 10 bases between V and J, which are trimmed by 2 bases and 6 bases respectively. From the cysteine up to the phenylalanine, the CDR3 has a length of 13 residues. Only the CDR3 portion is preserved as DNA: 39 bases, with reading frame beginning at the first base.

This TCR came from a woman in her 70s in a cohort exposed to, infected with or recovered from COVID-19 (not recorded which). The chain joins TRBV18 to TRBJ1-1, with no confident D gene call. Specimen: PBMCs or T cells enriched from blood (not recorded which). The nucleotide sequence is TGTGCCAGCTCACCATCCAGGTCGGCTGAAGCTTTCTTT. Its coded protein is CASSPSRSAEAFF.